This paragraph reports one TCR beta chain. What it recognizes is unknown. These data are taken from a study of cytomegalovirus exposure and HLA in healthy donors. Study-wide points: Analysis performed later found 16,951 TCR beta sequences associated with HLA alleles at 0.05 false discovery rate. Per a prior analysis, the majority of TCR beta V segments were productive roughly 87% or roughly 30% of the time.

The V gene's germline CDR1 is MNHEY and CDR2 SMNVEV (reference sequence). V lost 3 bases and J lost 4; bases outside the gene matches: 8. CDR3 length equals 18 residues. PCR amplification relied on 60 Vbeta primers (plus 13 Jbeta primers). TCRdb keeps only in-frame clones here, not all; method: immunoSEQ multiplex PCR. Counted here are fewer than 250,000 clones, over 75% occurring once; the ten biggest clones make up approximately 2%. The rearrangement links TRBV27 to TRBJ2-2; the match to TRBD2 covers 13 bases. The receptor was derived from a male donor in good health and CMV-seronegative. Sequences were obtained from PBMCs. CDR3 in amino acids: CASSFFPTSGGLTGELFF. CDR3 nucleotides: TGTGCCAGCAGTTTTTTCCCGACTAGCGGGGGGCTCACCGGGGAGCTGTTTTTT.